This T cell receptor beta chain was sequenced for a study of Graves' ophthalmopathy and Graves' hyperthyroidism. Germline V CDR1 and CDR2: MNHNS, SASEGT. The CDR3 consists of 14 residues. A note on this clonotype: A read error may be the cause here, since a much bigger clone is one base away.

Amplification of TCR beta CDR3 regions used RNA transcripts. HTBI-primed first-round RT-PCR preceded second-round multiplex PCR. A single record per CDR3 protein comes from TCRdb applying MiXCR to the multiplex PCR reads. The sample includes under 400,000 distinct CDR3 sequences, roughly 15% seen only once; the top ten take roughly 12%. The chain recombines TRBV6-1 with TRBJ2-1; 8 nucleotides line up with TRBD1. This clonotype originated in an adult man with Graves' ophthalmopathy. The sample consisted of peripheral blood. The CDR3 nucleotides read TGTGCCAGCAGGGACAGGGCCGGTGGGGGTGAGCAGTCCTTC. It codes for CASRDRAGGGEQSF.